This T cell receptor beta chain came from a study of blood T cell repertoires in COVID-19. Turning to the study itself: Donors in the United States, Italy and Spain gave samples during acute or convalescent COVID-19. T cells, B-cell-depleted T cells, or PBMCs provided the cDNA or gDNA that served as material.

As processed by the authors: Quantification of nucleated cells was approximated via reference gene primer amplification. Here immunoSEQ multiplex PCR was the method, and the copy in TCRdb shows in-frame clones only, minus some. V, J and clone size derive from that table, while D and trimming were established from the DNA sequence. The table records 260,000 or so clones, 88% of them present only once. The CDR3 extends over 15 amino acids. J lost 7 bases, V lost 4 bases, and 4 bases had no gene match. The germline gives CDR1 SGHTA, CDR2 FQGNSA. Participant ages covered roughly 18 to 89 years across 20 to 25 US areas.

The J gene is TRBJ2-1, the V gene TRBV7-2; 13 nucleotides agree with TRBD2. The TCR comes from a woman between 40 and 55 years old with acute COVID-19. Sequencing was carried out using PBMCs or T cells enriched from blood (not recorded which). The CDR3 loop reads CASSWRLAGGNEQFF. CDR3 in DNA: TGTGCCAGCAGCTGGCGACTAGCGGGAGGTAATGAGCAGTTCTTC.